The rows below give T cell receptor beta chains drawn from one sample of a study of CD8 T cells in Susac syndrome. TCRdb re-called the immunoSEQ multiplex PCR reads with MiXCR, one entry per CDR3 protein. This table has roughly 200,000 distinct CDR3 sequences, 85% to 95% appearing once. The sequenced material came from CD4+ T cells from PBMCs. Receptor source: a human donor with Susac syndrome. CDR3s include the opening cysteine and the closing phenylalanine or tryptophan. The D gene is left open where the match is weak. Not all rows give a size; the values are once, few, many and, for expanded clones, a class.

D | J | length | V | size | CDR3 | DNA
. | TRBJ2-5 | 16 | TRBV5-6 | . | CASRPKLTGLRETQYF | TGTGCCAGCAGACCAAAGTTGACAGGACTCCGAGAGACCCAGTACTTC
. | TRBJ1-2 | 13 | TRBV3-1 | . | CASSPMRGGGYTF | TGTGCCAGCAGCCCAATGCGGGGCGGTGGCTACACCTTC
. | TRBJ2-6 | 15 | TRBV24-1 | . | CATSDGGAGANVLTF | TGTGCCACCAGTGACGGGGGCGCTGGGGCCAACGTCCTGACTTTC
TRBD2 | TRBJ2-4 | 16 | TRBV19 | . | CASSKSGSSGGSIQYF | TGTGCCAGTAGTAAAAGTGGTTCCAGCGGGGGGAGCATTCAGTACTTC
. | TRBJ1-4 | 14 | TRBV7-2 | . | CASSPTRTNEKLFF | TGTGCCAGCAGCCCGACAAGGACTAATGAAAAACTGTTTTTT
TRBD1 | TRBJ1-2 | 13 | TRBV20-1 | . | CSAGTGDGYGYTF | TGCAGTGCTGGGACAGGGGACGGCTATGGCTACACCTTC
TRBD1 | TRBJ1-6 | 14 | TRBV9 | . | CASSWDRDNSPLHF | TGTGCCAGCAGCTGGGACAGAGATAATTCACCCCTCCACTTT
TRBD1 | TRBJ2-1 | 16 | TRBV7-8 | . | CASSPLGTGVGNEQFF | TGTGCCAGCAGCCCCCTCGGGACAGGGGTGGGAAATGAGCAGTTCTTC
. | TRBJ2-7 | 11 | TRBV6-5 | . | CASGRGAEQYF | TGTGCCAGCGGAAGGGGCGCCGAGCAGTACTTC
. | TRBJ1-2 | 12 | TRBV28 | . | CASSLSQGGYTF | TGTGCCAGCAGTTTATCCCAGGGGGGCTACACCTTC
. | TRBJ1-5 | 14 | TRBV7-9 | . | CASSPSSHYQPQHF | TGTGCCAGCAGCCCTTCCTCCCATTATCAGCCCCAGCATTTT
. | TRBJ2-2 | 12 | TRBV6-1 | . | CASSEWEGELFF | TGTGCCAGCAGTGAATGGGAGGGGGAGCTGTTTTTT
. | TRBJ1-2 | 15 | TRBV29-1 | once | CSVDPHGGGNYGYTF | TGCAGCGTCGACCCCCACGGGGGCGGTAACTATGGCTACACCTTC
TRBD1 | TRBJ1-6 | 14 | TRBV20-1 | once | CSAPGQGVNSPLHF | TGCAGTGCTCCGGGACAGGGGGTGAATTCACCCCTCCACTTT
TRBD1 | TRBJ2-1 | 16 | TRBV11-2 | once | CASSLGQGGSYNEQFF | TGTGCCAGCAGCCTAGGACAGGGGGGTTCATACAATGAGCAGTTCTTC
. | TRBJ1-6 | 15 | TRBV6-2/TRBV6-3 | . | CASKSDGGYNSPLHF | TGTGCCAGCAAATCGGACGGCGGATATAATTCACCCCTCCACTTT
. | TRBJ1-1 | 13 | TRBV29-1 | . | CSVAGRLNTEAFF | TGCAGCGTTGCAGGGCGGCTGAACACTGAAGCTTTCTTT
. | TRBJ2-7 | 12 | TRBV2 | . | CASRTSSYEQYF | TGTGCCAGCAGAACGAGCTCCTACGAGCAGTACTTC
TRBD1 | TRBJ2-7 | 14 | TRBV12-3/TRBV12-4 | . | CASSLMQGEDEQYF | TGTGCCAGCAGTTTAATGCAGGGGGAAGACGAGCAGTACTTC
TRBD2 | TRBJ2-1 | 15 | TRBV6-1 | . | CASSGLAGAPNEQFF | TGTGCCAGCAGTGGCCTAGCGGGGGCCCCTAATGAGCAGTTCTTC
. | TRBJ2-6 | 16 | TRBV18 | . | CASSPPWGSGANVLTF | TGTGCCAGCTCACCACCATGGGGGTCTGGGGCCAACGTCCTGACTTTC
. | TRBJ2-3 | 16 | TRBV4-3 | . | CASSHYSEAGTDTQYF | TGCGCCAGCAGCCACTACTCTGAGGCGGGCACAGATACGCAGTATTTT
. | TRBJ2-3 | 20 | TRBV13 | . | CASSSAQANQWGVLEDTQYF | TGTGCCAGCAGCTCCGCCCAAGCCAATCAATGGGGCGTTTTAGAAGATACGCAGTATTTT
. | TRBJ1-1 | 11 | TRBV25-1 | once | CASSGNTEAFF | TGTGCCAGCAGTGGGAACACTGAAGCTTTCTTT
. | TRBJ2-1 | 13 | TRBV9 | . | CASSVSLAHEQFF | TGTGCCAGCAGCGTAAGTCTAGCCCATGAGCAGTTCTTC
. | TRBJ1-2 | 13 | TRBV27 | . | CASGNRVSEGYTF | TGTGCCAGCGGAAACAGGGTGTCCGAGGGCTACACCTTC
. | TRBJ1-2 | 12 | TRBV5-6 | . | CASSLGVYPYTF | TGTGCCAGCAGCTTGGGCGTCTACCCCTACACCTTC